The present entry profiles one TCR beta chain with its context. What it binds is not known. CDR3 size: 19 residues. This entry is derived from a study of shared clonotypes between healthy human individuals. For the study at large: Per donor, CD8 memory used one plate, CD8 naive used two, CD4 memory used three and CD4 naive used three. Study observations and caveats: Sampling included only blood; tissue repertoires likely differ. Few donors limited the genetic and exposure-history diversity represented.

CD4+ cells yielded CD45RA+ naive and CD45RA-negative memory subsets. The method was immunoSEQ multiplex PCR; TCRdb's version includes in-frame clones alone and lacks a portion of them. This sample has some 2,000,000 clones, with roughly 94% found just once. V gene TRBV12-2 combines with J gene TRBJ2-5. TRBV12-2 is labeled a pseudogene. Sequencing was carried out using naive CD4+ T cells sorted from blood. Subset denoted: CD45RA+ positively selected. The origin of this receptor is a man aged 18 to 30 in good health. The chain's CDR3 is CASRSYPEPADRFQETQYF. DNA for the CDR3: TGTGCAAGTCGCTCCTATCCGGAGCCTGCGGACCGCTTCCAAGAGACCCAGTACTTC.